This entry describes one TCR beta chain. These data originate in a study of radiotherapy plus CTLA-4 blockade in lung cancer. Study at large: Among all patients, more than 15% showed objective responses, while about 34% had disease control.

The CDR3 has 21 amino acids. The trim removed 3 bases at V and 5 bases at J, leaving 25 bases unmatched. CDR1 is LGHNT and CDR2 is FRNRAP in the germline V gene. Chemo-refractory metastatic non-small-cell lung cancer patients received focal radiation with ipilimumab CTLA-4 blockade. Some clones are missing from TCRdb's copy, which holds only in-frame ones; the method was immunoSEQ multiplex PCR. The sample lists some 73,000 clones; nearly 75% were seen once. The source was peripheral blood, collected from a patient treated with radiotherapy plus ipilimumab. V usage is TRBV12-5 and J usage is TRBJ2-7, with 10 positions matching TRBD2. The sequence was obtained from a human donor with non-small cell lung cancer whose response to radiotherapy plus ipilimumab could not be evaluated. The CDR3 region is CASGFSGRGLPLSYPQDEQYF. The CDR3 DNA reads TGTGCTAGTGGTTTCAGCGGGAGGGGTTTACCGCTCTCCTACCCTCAGGACGAGCAGTACTTC.